This TCR beta chain appears in the sequencing data of a study of cytomegalovirus exposure and HLA in healthy donors. Trimming cost V 5 bases and J 6 bases; bases outside gene matches: 7. The V gene's germline CDR1 is ENHRY and CDR2 SYGVKD. The CDR3 has 15 residues. The PCR ran on 60 Vbeta and 13 Jbeta primers. Clones were sequenced by immunoSEQ multiplex PCR, and TCRdb holds only the in-frame ones, with some missing. The sample lists 120,000 to 150,000 clones, 64% seen once, with 3% in the top ten. This sequence originates from a woman aged 30 to 39 in good health and CMV-seropositive. V gene TRBV10-3 combines with J gene TRBJ2-2; 9 nucleotides line up with TRBD1. Material for sequencing was PBMCs. In nucleotides, the CDR3 is TGTGCCATCAGTAGAACAGGGGGCGCGTCCGGGGAGCTGTTTTTT. Translating it yields CAISRTGGASGELFF.